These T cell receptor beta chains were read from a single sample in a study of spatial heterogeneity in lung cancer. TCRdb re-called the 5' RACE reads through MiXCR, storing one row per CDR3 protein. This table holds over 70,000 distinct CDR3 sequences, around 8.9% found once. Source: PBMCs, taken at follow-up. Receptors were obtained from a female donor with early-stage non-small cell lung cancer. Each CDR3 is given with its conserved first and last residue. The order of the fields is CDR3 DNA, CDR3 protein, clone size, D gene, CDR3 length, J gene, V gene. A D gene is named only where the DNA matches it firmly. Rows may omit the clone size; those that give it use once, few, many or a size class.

CDR3 DNA: TGTGCCAGCAGTTACGACAGGTCCGTAGCTTTCTTT
CDR3 protein: CASSYDRSVAFF
clone size: few
D gene: -
CDR3 length: 12
J gene: TRBJ1-1
V gene: TRBV6-5

CDR3 DNA: TGTGCCAGCTCGCCCGGACAGGCCGCCTACGAGCAGTACTTC
CDR3 protein: CASSPGQAAYEQYF
clone size: many
D gene: TRBD1
CDR3 length: 14
J gene: TRBJ2-7
V gene: TRBV18

CDR3 DNA: TGTGCCACCAGCACTGAGGTAGCGGGAGGGGAGACCCAGTACTTC
CDR3 protein: CATSTEVAGGETQYF
clone size: few
D gene: TRBD2
CDR3 length: 15
J gene: TRBJ2-5
V gene: TRBV15

CDR3 DNA: TGTGCCAGCATTGGGACTAGCGGGAGTTTTATCGGGGAGCTGTTTTTT
CDR3 protein: CASIGTSGSFIGELFF
clone size: many
D gene: TRBD2
CDR3 length: 16
J gene: TRBJ2-2
V gene: TRBV2

CDR3 DNA: TGTGCCAGCAGCCTCCCGGGGGACAGGGGGACTGATACGCAGTATTTT
CDR3 protein: CASSLPGDRGTDTQYF
clone size: -
D gene: TRBD1
CDR3 length: 16
J gene: TRBJ2-3
V gene: TRBV28

CDR3 DNA: TGTGCCAGCAGCTTAGCCCTAGTAGCAGAGACCCAGTACTTC
CDR3 protein: CASSLALVAETQYF
clone size: many
D gene: -
CDR3 length: 14
J gene: TRBJ2-5
V gene: TRBV7-6

CDR3 DNA: TGTGCCGTAAGGGATGCAACTAATGAAAAACTGTTTTTT
CDR3 protein: CAVRDATNEKLFF
clone size: few
D gene: -
CDR3 length: 13
J gene: TRBJ1-4
V gene: TRBV6-5

CDR3 DNA: TGTGCCAGCAGTGAGGTGATAAGGGCGGGCAATCAGCCCCAGCATTTT
CDR3 protein: CASSEVIRAGNQPQHF
clone size: many
D gene: -
CDR3 length: 16
J gene: TRBJ1-5
V gene: TRBV2

CDR3 DNA: TGTGCCAGCAGCTTGTTCCAGGGGAGGACAGATACGCAGTATTTT
CDR3 protein: CASSLFQGRTDTQYF
clone size: few
D gene: -
CDR3 length: 15
J gene: TRBJ2-3
V gene: TRBV12-3/TRBV12-4

CDR3 DNA: TGTGCCAGCAGTTTGAGAGGGAGGGCCGAGTTCTTC
CDR3 protein: CASSLRGRAEFF
clone size: many
D gene: TRBD2
CDR3 length: 12
J gene: TRBJ2-1
V gene: TRBV27

CDR3 DNA: TGCAGTGCTAGAGACGCTCTTAGGAATGAGCAGTTCTTC
CDR3 protein: CSARDALRNEQFF
clone size: many
D gene: -
CDR3 length: 13
J gene: TRBJ2-1
V gene: TRBV20-1

CDR3 DNA: TGTGCCAGCAGCCATACTCCAGCGGGATTCGACTCCTACGAGCAGTACTTC
CDR3 protein: CASSHTPAGFDSYEQYF
clone size: many
D gene: TRBD2
CDR3 length: 17
J gene: TRBJ2-7
V gene: TRBV3-1

CDR3 DNA: TGTGCCACCTCCCCGGGACTAGCGGCTTCGAACACCGGGGAGCTGTTTTTT
CDR3 protein: CATSPGLAASNTGELFF
clone size: -
D gene: TRBD2
CDR3 length: 17
J gene: TRBJ2-2
V gene: TRBV10-3

CDR3 DNA: TGCAGCGTTGAATTGGGGGCAGATAGCAATCAGCCCCAGCATTTT
CDR3 protein: CSVELGADSNQPQHF
clone size: many
D gene: -
CDR3 length: 15
J gene: TRBJ1-5
V gene: TRBV29-1

CDR3 DNA: TGTGCCAGCAGCCAAGATATGGGTTTGGGGACAGGAGCCTACGAGCAGTACTTC
CDR3 protein: CASSQDMGLGTGAYEQYF
clone size: many
D gene: TRBD1
CDR3 length: 18
J gene: TRBJ2-7
V gene: TRBV3-1

CDR3 DNA: TGTGCCAGCAGTTACTGGGACAGGGGTTCCACAGATACGCAGTATTTT
CDR3 protein: CASSYWDRGSTDTQYF
clone size: few
D gene: TRBD1
CDR3 length: 16
J gene: TRBJ2-3
V gene: TRBV6-2/TRBV6-3